This is a list of T cell receptor beta chains from one sample in a study of blood T cell repertoires in COVID-19. Sequencing was performed with immunoSEQ multiplex PCR; in TCRdb, only in-frame clones are kept and a portion is missing. The repertoire has about 14,000 clones, roughly four fifths of them found once; the top ten carry 20%. Sequenced sample: peripheral blood. The receptors originated from a boy aged 2 to 10 with active or convalescent COVID-19. The CDR3 runs from the conserved cysteine through the conserved F or W. The D gene is left open where the match is weak. Some rows have no size entry. The others give once, few or many, or a class for an expanded clone.

D: TRBD2; V: TRBV7-2; size: NA; length: 18; J: TRBJ2-7; DNA: TGTGCCAGCAGCTTAGCGATTGCGGCCGGGACTAGCGGGTACGAGCAGTACTTC; CDR3: CASSLAIAAGTSGYEQYF
D: TRBD2; V: TRBV6-2/TRBV6-3; size: NA; length: 15; J: TRBJ2-1; DNA: TGTGCCAGCAGTCTAAGCGGGACCTCCTACAATGAGCAGTTCTTC; CDR3: CASSLSGTSYNEQFF
D: NA; V: TRBV5-4; size: NA; length: 17; J: TRBJ1-1; DNA: TGTGCCAGCAGACATACTTACCGCGGGGCTTCGAACACTGAAGCTTTCTTT; CDR3: CASRHTYRGASNTEAFF
D: TRBD2; V: TRBV13; size: NA; length: 16; J: TRBJ2-3; DNA: TGTGCCAGCAGCTTAGAACCAGCGGGATTGAGAGATACGCAGTATTTT; CDR3: CASSLEPAGLRDTQYF
D: TRBD2; V: TRBV11-3; size: NA; length: 19; J: TRBJ2-1; DNA: TGTGCCAGCAGCTTAAGGACTAGCGGGAGTCGACATACTTACAATGAGCAGTTCTTC; CDR3: CASSLRTSGSRHTYNEQFF
D: NA; V: TRBV28; size: NA; length: 15; J: TRBJ1-1; DNA: TGTGCCAGCAGTTTAGAGGGCTCAAGGGGGACTGAAGCTTTCTTT; CDR3: CASSLEGSRGTEAFF
D: NA; V: TRBV7-9; size: once; length: 13; J: TRBJ2-1; DNA: TGTGCCAGCAGCTTATCGTCCGGGAACGAGCAGTTCTTC; CDR3: CASSLSSGNEQFF
D: NA; V: TRBV7-6; size: NA; length: 15; J: TRBJ2-1; DNA: TGTGCCAGCAGCTTCGGGACACGACCAAACAATGAGCAGTTCTTC; CDR3: CASSFGTRPNNEQFF
D: TRBD1; V: TRBV11-2; size: NA; length: 15; J: TRBJ2-2; DNA: TGTGCCAGCAGCTTAGGACAGGGTCGATCCGGGGAGCTGTTTTTT; CDR3: CASSLGQGRSGELFF
D: TRBD1; V: TRBV28; size: NA; length: 15; J: TRBJ1-1; DNA: TGTGCCAGCAGGTCACAGGGGGCGAGAGGAACTGAAGCTTTCTTT; CDR3: CASRSQGARGTEAFF
D: NA; V: TRBV27; size: NA; length: 14; J: TRBJ1-2; DNA: TGTGCCAGCAGTTCCTACAGGGTCTCTCATGCCTACACCTTC; CDR3: CASSSYRVSHAYTF
D: TRBD1; V: TRBV5-1; size: medium-sized; length: 15; J: TRBJ1-2; DNA: TGCGCCAGCAGCTTCATTACAGGGGGCGCGGATGGCTACACCTTC; CDR3: CASSFITGGADGYTF
D: NA; V: TRBV2; size: NA; length: 15; J: TRBJ1-5; DNA: TGTGCCAGCAGATCAGAGGGGGTCCACAATCAGCCCCAGCATTTT; CDR3: CASRSEGVHNQPQHF
D: NA; V: TRBV6-5; size: few; length: 15; J: TRBJ2-3; DNA: TGTGCCAGCAATCAACAGGGGCGGGACACAGATACGCAGTATTTT; CDR3: CASNQQGRDTDTQYF
D: TRBD1; V: TRBV19; size: NA; length: 17; J: TRBJ2-5; DNA: TGTGCCAGTAGTATAGGCCGGACAGGGGGCCGGAGGGAGACCCAGTACTTC; CDR3: CASSIGRTGGRRETQYF
D: TRBD1; V: TRBV5-1; size: NA; length: 13; J: TRBJ1-4; DNA: TGCGCCAGCAGCTTTCAGGGGGGTGAAAAACTGTTTTTT; CDR3: CASSFQGGEKLFF
D: NA; V: TRBV5-1; size: NA; length: 15; J: TRBJ1-2; DNA: TGCGCCAGCAGCTTATCCGGAGGTAGGAACTATGGCTACACCTTC; CDR3: CASSLSGGRNYGYTF
D: NA; V: TRBV3-1/TRBV3-2; size: NA; length: 16; J: TRBJ1-5; DNA: TGTGCCAGCAGCCAAGGGCGGACACTATCTAATCAGCCCCAGCATTTT; CDR3: CASSQGRTLSNQPQHF
D: NA; V: TRBV5-6; size: NA; length: 12; J: TRBJ1-2; DNA: TGTGCCAGCAGCTTCACAGAAGTAGGCTACACCTTC; CDR3: CASSFTEVGYTF
D: NA; V: TRBV18; size: NA; length: 12; J: TRBJ1-2; DNA: TGTGCCAGCTCACCAGACCAGGGGAGCTACACCTTC; CDR3: CASSPDQGSYTF
D: TRBD2; V: TRBV2; size: NA; length: 15; J: TRBJ2-5; DNA: TGTGCCAGCACCTCAGAAAGCGGGAGGGCAGAGACCCAGTACTTC; CDR3: CASTSESGRAETQYF
D: TRBD2; V: TRBV11-2; size: NA; length: 15; J: TRBJ2-7; DNA: TGTGCCAGCAGCTTGGTGGAGCGGGAGGCCTACGAGCAGTACTTC; CDR3: CASSLVEREAYEQYF
D: NA; V: TRBV5-8; size: NA; length: 15; J: TRBJ1-1; DNA: TGTGCCAGCAGCTTGGATCCAGGGTGGGCCACTGAAGCTTTCTTT; CDR3: CASSLDPGWATEAFF
D: TRBD1; V: TRBV6-6; size: once; length: 15; J: TRBJ1-3; DNA: TGTGCCAGCCTCTACAGGGGAGAGTCTGGAAACACCATATATTTT; CDR3: CASLYRGESGNTIYF
D: NA; V: TRBV7-2; size: NA; length: 15; J: TRBJ2-1; DNA: TGTGCCAGCAGCTTAGTCGGCGGATTCTACAATGAGCAGTTCTTC; CDR3: CASSLVGGFYNEQFF
D: TRBD1; V: TRBV19; size: medium-sized; length: 15; J: TRBJ2-2; DNA: TGTGCCAGTAGTGCTAACACTCAGGGGGCCGGGGAGCTGTTTTTT; CDR3: CASSANTQGAGELFF
D: NA; V: TRBV19; size: NA; length: 14; J: TRBJ1-5; DNA: TGTGCCAGTAGTACGACAGGAGCCAATCAGCCCCAGCATTTT; CDR3: CASSTTGANQPQHF
D: TRBD2; V: TRBV5-4; size: NA; length: 17; J: TRBJ2-5; DNA: TGTGCCAGCAGTCCTGGGACTAGCGGGAGAGGGGCGGAGACCCAGTACTTC; CDR3: CASSPGTSGRGAETQYF
D: NA; V: TRBV28; size: few; length: 17; J: TRBJ2-5; DNA: TGTGCCAGCAGTCGTCTAATGGGGGGGCAGGGAAAAGAGACCCAGTACTTC; CDR3: CASSRLMGGQGKETQYF